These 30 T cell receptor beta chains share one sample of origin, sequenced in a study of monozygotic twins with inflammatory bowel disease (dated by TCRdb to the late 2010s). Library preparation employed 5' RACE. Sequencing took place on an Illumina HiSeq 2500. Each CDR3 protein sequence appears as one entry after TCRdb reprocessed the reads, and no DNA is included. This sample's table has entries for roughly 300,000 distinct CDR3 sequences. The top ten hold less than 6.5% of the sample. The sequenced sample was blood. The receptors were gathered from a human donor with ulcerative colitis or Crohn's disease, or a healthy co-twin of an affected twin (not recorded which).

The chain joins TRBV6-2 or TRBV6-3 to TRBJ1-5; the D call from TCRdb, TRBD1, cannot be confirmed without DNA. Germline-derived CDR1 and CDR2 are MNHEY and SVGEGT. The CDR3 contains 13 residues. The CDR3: CASSPDPGRPQHF.

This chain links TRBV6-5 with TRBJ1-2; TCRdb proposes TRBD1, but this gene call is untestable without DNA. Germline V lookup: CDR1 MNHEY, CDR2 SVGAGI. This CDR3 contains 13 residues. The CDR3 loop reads CASRTTENYGYTF.

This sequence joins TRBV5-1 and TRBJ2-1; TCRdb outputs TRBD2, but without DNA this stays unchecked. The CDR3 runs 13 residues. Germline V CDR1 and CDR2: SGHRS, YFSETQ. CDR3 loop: CASSFGGATEQFF.

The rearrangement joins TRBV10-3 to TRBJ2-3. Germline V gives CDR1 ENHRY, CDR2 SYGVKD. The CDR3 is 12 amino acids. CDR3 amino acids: CAISEITDTQYF.

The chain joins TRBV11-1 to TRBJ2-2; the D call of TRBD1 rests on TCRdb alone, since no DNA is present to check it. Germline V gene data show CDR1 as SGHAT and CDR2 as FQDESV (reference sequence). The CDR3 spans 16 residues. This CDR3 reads CASSLRGTPNTGELFF.

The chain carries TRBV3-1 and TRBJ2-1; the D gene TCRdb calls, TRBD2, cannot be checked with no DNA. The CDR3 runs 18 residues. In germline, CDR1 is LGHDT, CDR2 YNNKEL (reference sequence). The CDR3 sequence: CASSQRPGTSGGGNEQFF.

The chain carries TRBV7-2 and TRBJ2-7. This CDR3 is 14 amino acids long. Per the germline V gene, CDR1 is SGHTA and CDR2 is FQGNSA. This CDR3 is CASSLVYPTYEQYF. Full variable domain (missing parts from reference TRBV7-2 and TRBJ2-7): GAGVSQSPSNKVTEKGKDVELRCDPISGHTALYWYRQSLGQGLEFLIYFQGNSAPDKSGLPSDRFSAERTGGSVSTLTIQRTQQEDSAVYLCASSLVYPTYEQYFGPGTRLTVT.

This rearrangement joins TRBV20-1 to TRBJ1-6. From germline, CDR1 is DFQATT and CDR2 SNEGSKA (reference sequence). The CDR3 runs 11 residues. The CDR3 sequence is CSAREDSPLHF.

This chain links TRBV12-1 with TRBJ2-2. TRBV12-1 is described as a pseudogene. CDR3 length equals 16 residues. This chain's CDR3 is CASSSTRALNTGELFF.

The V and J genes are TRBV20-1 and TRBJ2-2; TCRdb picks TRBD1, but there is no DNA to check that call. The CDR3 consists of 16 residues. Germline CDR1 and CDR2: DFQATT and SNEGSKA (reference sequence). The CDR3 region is CSAELSGRGQTGELFF.

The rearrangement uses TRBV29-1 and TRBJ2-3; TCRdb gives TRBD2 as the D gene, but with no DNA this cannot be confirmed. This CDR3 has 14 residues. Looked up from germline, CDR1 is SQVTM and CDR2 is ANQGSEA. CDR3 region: CSVSTSGRTDTQYF.

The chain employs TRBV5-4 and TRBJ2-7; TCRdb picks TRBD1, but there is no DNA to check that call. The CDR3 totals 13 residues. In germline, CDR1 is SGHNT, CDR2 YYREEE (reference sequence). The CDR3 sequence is CASSSHSGDEQYF.

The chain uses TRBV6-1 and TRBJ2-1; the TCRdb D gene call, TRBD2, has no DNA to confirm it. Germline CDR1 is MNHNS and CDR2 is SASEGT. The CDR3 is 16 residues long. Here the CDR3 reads CASRKGLAGTYNEQFF.

This CDR3 reads CSAAPGTANTEAFF. V and J are TRBV20-1 and TRBJ1-1; checking the TCRdb D call of TRBD1 is not possible without DNA. This CDR3 is built from 14 residues. The V gene's germline CDR1 is DFQATT and CDR2 SNEGSKA (reference sequence).

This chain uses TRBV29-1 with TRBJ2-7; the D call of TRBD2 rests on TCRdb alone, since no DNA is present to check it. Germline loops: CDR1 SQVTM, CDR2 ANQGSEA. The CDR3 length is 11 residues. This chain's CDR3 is CSVEGLNIQYF.

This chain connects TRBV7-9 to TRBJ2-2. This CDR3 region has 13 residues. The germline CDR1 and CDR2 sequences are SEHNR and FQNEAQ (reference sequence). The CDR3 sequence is CASSGLGTGELFF. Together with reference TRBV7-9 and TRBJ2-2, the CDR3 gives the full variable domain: DTGVSQNPRHKITKRGQNVTFRCDPISEHNRLYWYRQTLGQGPEFLTYFQNEAQLEKSRLLSDRFSAERPKGSFSTLEIQRTEQGDSAMYLCASSGLGTGELFFGEGSRLTVL.

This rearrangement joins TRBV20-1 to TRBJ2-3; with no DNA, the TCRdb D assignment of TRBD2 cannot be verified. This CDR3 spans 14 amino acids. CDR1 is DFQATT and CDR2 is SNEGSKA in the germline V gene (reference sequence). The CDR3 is CSALTSGGTDTQYF.

The CDR3 spells CAWSFWEKGSYNEQFF. The chain combines TRBV30 with TRBJ2-1; TCRdb outputs TRBD2, but without DNA this stays unchecked. Per germline, CDR1 GTSNPN and CDR2 SVGIG (reference sequence). The CDR3 contains 16 residues.

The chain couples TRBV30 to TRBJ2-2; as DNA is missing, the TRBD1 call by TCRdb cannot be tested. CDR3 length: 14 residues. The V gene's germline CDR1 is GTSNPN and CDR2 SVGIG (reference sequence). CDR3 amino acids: CAWTGPPNTGELFF.

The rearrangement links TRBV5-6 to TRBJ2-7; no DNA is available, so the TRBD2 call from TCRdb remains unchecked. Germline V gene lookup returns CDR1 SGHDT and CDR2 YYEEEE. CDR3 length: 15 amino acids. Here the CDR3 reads CASSMASGRWYEQYF.

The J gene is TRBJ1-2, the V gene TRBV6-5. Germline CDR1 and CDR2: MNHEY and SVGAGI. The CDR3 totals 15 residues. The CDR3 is CASSSAGPLNYGYTF.

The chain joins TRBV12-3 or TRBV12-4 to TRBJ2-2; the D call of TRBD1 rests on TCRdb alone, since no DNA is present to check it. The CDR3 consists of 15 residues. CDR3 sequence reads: CASVLAGGRTGELFF.

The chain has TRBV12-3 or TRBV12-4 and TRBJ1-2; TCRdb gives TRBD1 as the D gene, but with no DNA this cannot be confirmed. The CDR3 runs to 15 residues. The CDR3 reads CASSLGGGRPRGYTF.

The CDR3 reads CATSRGASNNEQFF. The chain uses TRBV15 and TRBJ2-1; TCRdb outputs TRBD2, but without DNA this stays unchecked. CDR3 size: 14 residues. Looked up from germline, CDR1 is LNHNV and CDR2 is YYDKDF (reference sequence). The complete variable domain, with remaining parts taken from reference TRBV15 and TRBJ2-1, reads DAMVIQNPRYQVTQFGKPVTLSCSQTLNHNVMYWYQQKSSQAPKLLFHYYDKDFNNEADTPDNFQSRRPNTSFCFLDIRSPGLGDTAMYLCATSRGASNNEQFFGPGTRLTVL.

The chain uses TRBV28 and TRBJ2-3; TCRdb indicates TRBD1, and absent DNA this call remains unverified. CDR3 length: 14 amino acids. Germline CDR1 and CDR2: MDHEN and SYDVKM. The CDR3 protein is CASSSSPDRNTQYF.

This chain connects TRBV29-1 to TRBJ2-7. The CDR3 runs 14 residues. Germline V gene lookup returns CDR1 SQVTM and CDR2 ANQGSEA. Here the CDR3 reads CSVVPATGPYEQYF.

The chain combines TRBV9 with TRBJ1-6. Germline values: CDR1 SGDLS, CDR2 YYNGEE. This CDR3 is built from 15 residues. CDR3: CASSVEGRRNSPLHF.

CDR3 sequence: CASSHGGGKLFF. This chain connects TRBV5-1 to TRBJ1-4; without DNA, the TCRdb call of TRBD1 cannot be checked. The CDR3 totals 12 residues. Germline V gene data show CDR1 as SGHRS and CDR2 as YFSETQ.

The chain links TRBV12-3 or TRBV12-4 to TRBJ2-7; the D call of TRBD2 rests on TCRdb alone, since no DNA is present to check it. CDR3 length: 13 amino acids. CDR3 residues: CASSTDSAREQYF.

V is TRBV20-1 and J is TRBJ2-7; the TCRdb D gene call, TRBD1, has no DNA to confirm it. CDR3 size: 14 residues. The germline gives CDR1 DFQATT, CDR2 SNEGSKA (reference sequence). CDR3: CSARSVNRGYEQYF.